What follows are 9 T cell receptor beta chains derived from one specimen sequenced in a study of OX40 agonist ivuxolimab in advanced cancers. The table came from immunoSEQ multiplex PCR; TCRdb's copy has only in-frame clones and leaves some out. Of about 80,000 clones listed, more than 70% are singletons. The sample here was CD4+ or CD8+ T cells sorted from blood, taken in a trial of the OX40 agonist ivuxolimab. These TCRs come from an adult with an advanced solid tumor such as melanoma, head and neck, liver or kidney cancer.

The gene calls are TRBV6-6 and TRBJ1-2, with D tentatively TRBD1 (6 bases). This CDR3 comprises 11 residues. Germline-derived CDR1 and CDR2 are MNHNY and SVGAGI (reference sequence). V was pared by 6 bases and J by 6 bases, with 8 bases between. CDR3 coding DNA: TGTGCCAGCAGACAGGGAGATGGCTACACCTTC. It codes for CASRQGDGYTF.

The J gene is TRBJ2-4, the V gene TRBV9; D gene unclear. The CDR3 contains 15 residues. Trimming shortened V by 0 bases and J by 5 bases, and 12 bases separated the two germline ends. Germline V gives CDR1 SGDLS, CDR2 YYNGEE. The CDR3 loop reads CASSVASGRENIQYF. CDR3 DNA sequence: TGTGCCAGCAGCGTAGCTTCCGGGCGCGAAAACATTCAGTACTTC.

V is TRBV11-2 and J is TRBJ1-1; tentatively, D is TRBD1 (5 bases). CDR1 and CDR2 from the germline V gene are SGHAT and FQNNGV. Trimming stripped 5 bases from V and 6 bases from J, with 13 bases between. This CDR3 is 13 amino acids long. DNA of the CDR3: TGTGCCAGCAGCCCCTCGACAGTCTCTGAAGCTTTCTTT. This codes for CASSPSTVSEAFF.

The gene calls are TRBV4-2 and TRBJ2-7; the match to TRBD2 covers 8 bases. The length of the CDR3 is 20 residues. J lost 7 bases, V lost 0 bases, and 23 bases had no gene match. Germline V CDR1 and CDR2: LGHNA, YNFKEQ. The CDR3 bases are TGTGCCAGCAGCCAAGATGGGAATAGATTAGGCCTAGCGGGTGGTATAGAGCAGTACTTC. It encodes CASSQDGNRLGLAGGIEQYF.

The chain couples TRBV7-8 to TRBJ2-1, with 12 bases aligning to TRBD2. V lost 3 bases and J lost 3; bases outside the gene matches: 0. The germline gives CDR1 SGHVS, CDR2 FQNEAQ. The CDR3 extends over 15 amino acids. The DNA for the CDR3 is TGTGCCAGCAGCTTGGGACTAGCGGGCTACAATGAGCAGTTCTTC. This sequence encodes CASSLGLAGYNEQFF.

The chain employs TRBV28 and TRBJ1-5; D might be TRBD1 (6 bases). Germline V gene lookup returns CDR1 MDHEN and CDR2 SYDVKM. This CDR3 is 17 amino acids long. Trimming stripped 2 bases from V and 1 base from J, with 15 bases between. The CDR3: CASSLKDSAMSNQPQHF. The CDR3 DNA sequence: TGTGCCAGCAGTTTAAAGGACAGTGCTATGAGCAATCAGCCCCAGCATTTT. Full variable domain (outside the CDR3, taken from reference TRBV28 and TRBJ1-5): DVKVTQSSRYLVKRTGEKVFLECVQDMDHENMFWYRQDPGLGLRLIYFSYDVKMKEKGDIPEGYSVSREKKERFSLILESASTNQTSMYLCASSLKDSAMSNQPQHFGDGTRLSIL.

The CDR3 sequence is CASRTDRNTEAFF. For the CDR3, the DNA is TGTGCCAGCAGGACAGACAGGAACACTGAAGCTTTCTTT. This rearrangement joins TRBV6-1 to TRBJ1-1; tentatively, D is TRBD1 (5 bases). The CDR3 contains 13 residues. Germline values: CDR1 MNHNS, CDR2 SASEGT. V lost 6 bases to trimming and J lost 1 base, with 9 bases between them.

The chain uses TRBV5-1 and TRBJ2-5, with D maybe TRBD1 (5 bases). CDR1 and CDR2 from the germline V gene are SGHRS and YFSETQ. V gave up 6 bases and J gave up 2 bases, with 17 bases separating them. The CDR3 has 15 amino acids. Written as DNA, the CDR3 is TGCGCCAGCACGAAGGGGCTCCAGCTACAAGAGACCCAGTACTTC. Encoded protein: CASTKGLQLQETQYF.

The chain's CDR3 is CASSASGFQETQYF. CDR3 DNA sequence: TGTGCCAGCAGTGCGTCAGGGTTCCAAGAGACCCAGTACTTC. J is TRBJ2-5 and V is TRBV6-1; possibly TRBD1 for D (5 bases). The CDR3 is 14 amino acids. Trimming pared 4 bases from V and 1 base from J, leaving 10 bases between. CDR1 MNHNS and CDR2 SASEGT come from the germline V gene.